In its sample, the clone carrying this TCR beta chain was seen many times. The data were obtained in a study of T-cell memory formation after mild COVID-19. Study overall: In these data, TCR clusters were largely donor specific.

The CDR3 covers 12 residues. Germline V gene sequence: CDR1 SQVTM, CDR2 ANQGSEA. Trimming stripped 7 bases from V and 0 bases from J, with 8 bases between. Constant-segment-primed 5'RACE gave TCR alpha and TCR beta cDNA libraries with sample barcodes and UMIs. TCRdb independently ran MiXCR on the 5' RACE reads; one entry per CDR3 protein. In the table there are around 340,000 distinct CDR3 sequences, 10% to 15% of which are singletons. This rearrangement joins TRBV29-1 to TRBJ2-3; possibly TRBD1 for D (6 bases). The source of this sequence is a young man who had mild COVID-19 (a few samples of this study predate the infection). Cell type and time point are not known. Input material: PBMCs or a T cell subset sorted from them (not recorded which). The CDR3 sequence: CSGGQSTDTQYF. The CDR3 DNA reads TGCAGCGGCGGACAGAGCACAGATACGCAGTATTTT.